The entry below describes one TCR beta chain. Its target is unknown. This specimen belongs to a study of regulatory and conventional T cells in RAG deficiency. Findings and caveats of the study: Patient subsets had shorter CDR3s; Omenn Treg-Tconv overlap exceeded 75%. Control T-cell subsets had markedly higher Shannon entropy and lower Simpson indices than RAG-deficient patients. In Omenn syndrome, sorted "Tregs" may be peripherally activated cells.

Germline CDR1 and CDR2: MDHEN and SYDVKM. The CDR3 totals 17 residues. J lost 7 bases, V lost 2 bases, and 12 bases had no gene match. Clones were sequenced by immunoSEQ multiplex PCR, and TCRdb holds only the in-frame ones, with some missing. The table has more than 30,000 clones, around 89% seen once. Separately, the same data were catalogued under a study of regulatory T cells. That work states: The primer mix had 52 TRBV and 13 TRBJ primers. Patient repertoires had restricted TRB V-J pairs and skewed V and J usage, most in Tregs.

The chain recombines TRBV28 with TRBJ2-1; TRBD1 matches at 9 bases. The TCR sequence derives from a human donor in good health. Input material: CD8+ T cells sorted from blood. CDR3 DNA sequence: TGTGCCAGCAGTTTAATTAAATCGGGACAGGGATGGAATGAGCAGTTCTTC. Translated, it gives CASSLIKSGQGWNEQFF.